The source of this TCR beta chain is a study of T cells in Graves' hyperthyroidism and ophthalmopathy. Study observations and caveats: Blood shared most expanded thyroid clonotypes above 0.001. It was a median roughly 6.5 months before onset that the model predicted ophthalmopathy.

The germline V gene encodes CDR1 KGHSH and CDR2 LQKENI. J gave up 5 bases and V 7 bases, and 9 bases lay outside the gene matches. The CDR3 covers 14 residues. TCR beta CDR3 region amplification was performed from RNA transcripts. HTBI primers were the set used in a first-round RT-PCR of the TCR CDR3. MiXCR, run by TCRdb on the multiplex PCR reads, gives a single entry per CDR3 protein. The sample comprises approximately 260,000 distinct CDR3 sequences, 13% to 15% of which are singletons, and over 30% rests with the top ten. There are many counts of this clonotype. The antigen is not known. The sequence derives from a woman aged 45-60 years with Graves' hyperthyroidism that later progressed to Graves' ophthalmopathy. The chain combines TRBV18 with TRBJ2-7, with 9 bases aligning to TRBD2. Sequencing input: blood. The CDR3 DNA sequence: TGTGCCAGCTTACCGGGACTAGCCAACCACGAGCAGTACTTC. Amino acid sequence: CASLPGLANHEQYF.